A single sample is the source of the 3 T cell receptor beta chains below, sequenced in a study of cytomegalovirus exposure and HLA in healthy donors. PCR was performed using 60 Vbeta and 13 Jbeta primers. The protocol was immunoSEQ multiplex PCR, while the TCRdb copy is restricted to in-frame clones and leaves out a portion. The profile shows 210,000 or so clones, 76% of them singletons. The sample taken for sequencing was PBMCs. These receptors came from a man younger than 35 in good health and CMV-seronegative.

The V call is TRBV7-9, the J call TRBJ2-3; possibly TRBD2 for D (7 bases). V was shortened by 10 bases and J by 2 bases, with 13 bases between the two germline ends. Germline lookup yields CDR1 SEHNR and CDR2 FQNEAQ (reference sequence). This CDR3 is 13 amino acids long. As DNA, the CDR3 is TGTGCCACCAAGGGGGGGTCCACAGATACGCAGTATTTT. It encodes CATKGGSTDTQYF.

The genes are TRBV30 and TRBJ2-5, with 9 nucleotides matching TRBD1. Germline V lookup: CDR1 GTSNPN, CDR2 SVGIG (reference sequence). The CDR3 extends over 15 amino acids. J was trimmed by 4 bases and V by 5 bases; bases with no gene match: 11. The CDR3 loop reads CAWSYNRGRGETQYF. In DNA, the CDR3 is TGTGCCTGGTCTTATAACAGGGGGCGCGGAGAGACCCAGTACTTC.

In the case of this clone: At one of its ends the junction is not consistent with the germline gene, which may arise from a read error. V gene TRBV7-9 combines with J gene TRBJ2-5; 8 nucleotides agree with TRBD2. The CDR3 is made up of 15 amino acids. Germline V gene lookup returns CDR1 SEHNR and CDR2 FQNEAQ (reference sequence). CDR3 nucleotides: TGTTCCAGCAGCCTCAGCGGGAGCCCCTTGCAGACCCAGTACTTC. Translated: CSSSLSGSPLQTQYF.